Listed here is a single T cell receptor beta chain. TCRdb's copy holds only in-frame clones and misses some; the assay was immunoSEQ multiplex PCR. The sample carries roughly 82,000 clones, nearly 96% recorded once. The data are from a study of technical replicates of blood from a handful of donors. V shed 4 bases, J shed 0 bases, and the junction held 3 bases outside the gene matches. Germline V gene sequence: CDR1 MNHEY, CDR2 SMNVEV (reference sequence). The CDR3 contains 15 residues. This TCR derives from a human donor in good health. V usage is TRBV27 and J usage is TRBJ1-2, with TRBD1 matching over 9 bases. What was sequenced was T cells isolated from PBMCs. CDR3 nucleotides: TGTGCCAGCAGTTCGGGGACAGGGTCTAACTATGGCTACACCTTC. Encoded protein: CASSSGTGSNYGYTF.